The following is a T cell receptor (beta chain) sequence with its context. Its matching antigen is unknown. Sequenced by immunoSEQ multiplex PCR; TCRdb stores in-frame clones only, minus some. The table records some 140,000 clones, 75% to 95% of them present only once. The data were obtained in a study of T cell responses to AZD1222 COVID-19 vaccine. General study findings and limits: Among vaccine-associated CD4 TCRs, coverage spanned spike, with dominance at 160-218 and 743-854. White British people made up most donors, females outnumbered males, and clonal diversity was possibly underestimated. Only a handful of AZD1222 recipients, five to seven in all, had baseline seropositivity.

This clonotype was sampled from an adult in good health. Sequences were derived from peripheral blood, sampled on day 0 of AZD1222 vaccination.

CDR3 nucleotides: TGTGCCAGCACCGGCTGGGACACCAGCACCGGGGAGCTGTTTTTT. Translated, it gives CASTGWDTSTGELFF. V is TRBV7-6 and J is TRBJ2-2, with D possibly TRBD1 on 6 matching bases. This CDR3 has 15 residues. Germline V gene lookup returns CDR1 SGHVS and CDR2 FNYEAQ. Trimming shortened V by 7 bases and J by 4 bases, and 16 bases separated the two germline ends.